This entry lists 2 T cell receptor beta chains sequenced from one sample in a study of cytomegalovirus exposure and HLA in healthy donors. In the PCR, 60 Vbeta and 13 Jbeta primers were used. TCRdb's table, derived via immunoSEQ multiplex PCR, lists solely in-frame clones and lacks some. The sample records approximately 160,000 clones, around 65% being singletons. The sample was PBMCs. The receptors derive from a woman in her twenties or thirties in good health and CMV-seropositive.

This clone was detected only a few times. This chain uses TRBV6-1 with TRBJ2-7, with D possibly being TRBD1 (5 bases). Looked up from germline, CDR1 is MNHNS and CDR2 is SASEGT. Trimming pared 5 bases from V and 2 bases from J, leaving 10 bases between. This CDR3 is built from 13 residues. CDR3 region: CASSLGATYEQYF. DNA of the CDR3: TGTGCCAGCAGTTTAGGGGCAACCTACGAGCAGTACTTC.

This chain uses TRBV28 with TRBJ1-5; unclear D gene. V was shortened by 6 bases and J by 2 bases, with 14 bases between the two germline ends. This CDR3 is built from 15 residues. Germline V CDR1 and CDR2: MDHEN, SYDVKM. This CDR3 reads CASRLGGVGNQPQHF. CDR3 sequence (DNA): TGTGCCAGCAGATTGGGCGGGGTCGGCAATCAGCCCCAGCATTTT. Full variable domain (rest looked up from reference TRBV28 and TRBJ1-5): DVKVTQSSRYLVKRTGEKVFLECVQDMDHENMFWYRQDPGLGLRLIYFSYDVKMKEKGDIPEGYSVSREKKERFSLILESASTNQTSMYLCASRLGGVGNQPQHFGDGTRLSIL.